Following are 17 T cell receptor beta chains from one sample sequenced in a study of identical twins. TCRdb analysed the 5' RACE reads with MiXCR anew, one entry per CDR3 protein. Of around 1.7 million distinct CDR3 sequences in the sample, less than 40% were seen once. Sequencing was done on a sample of cord blood. The receptors derive from a newborn girl in good health.

The sample holds many counts of this clonotype. The chain carries TRBV7-8 and TRBJ2-7, with 9 bases lining up with TRBD1. The CDR3 totals 14 residues. Germline loops: CDR1 SGHVS, CDR2 FQNEAQ. The junction had 5 bases not matched to a gene; V was cut back by 5 bases and J by 3 bases. This chain's CDR3 is CASSVGQGNYEQYF. For the CDR3, the DNA is TGTGCCAGCAGCGTCGGACAGGGGAACTACGAGCAGTACTTC.

The V call is TRBV2, the J call TRBJ1-1; D ambiguous. The germline gives CDR1 SNHLY, CDR2 FYNNEI. The CDR3 spans 14 residues. V dropped 4 bases and J dropped 3 bases, with 12 bases sitting between them. This CDR3 reads CASSVARSHTEAFF. The CDR3 DNA follows: TGTGCCAGCAGTGTGGCCAGGAGCCACACTGAAGCTTTCTTT.

This clonotype has more than one count but fewer than ten. The gene calls are TRBV6-6 and TRBJ2-3, with D unresolved. V was clipped by 5 bases and J by 0 bases, with 9 bases between them. Germline assignment: CDR1 MNHNY and CDR2 SVGAGI (reference sequence). CDR3 length: 14 amino acids. In DNA form, the CDR3 reads TGTGCCAGCAGTCGGGCCCCTAGCACAGATACGCAGTATTTT. Its translation is CASSRAPSTDTQYF.

The sample holds a few counts of this clonotype. The chain employs TRBV2 and TRBJ2-7; the match to TRBD1 covers 7 bases. The CDR3 is 12 amino acids. Germline V CDR1 and CDR2: SNHLY, FYNNEI. V lost 7 bases, J lost 6 bases, and 6 bases stayed unmatched. The CDR3 region has the DNA TGTGCCAGCACAGAGGGGGCAGGCGAGCAGTACTTC. Amino acid sequence: CASTEGAGEQYF.

This sequence joins TRBV24-1 and TRBJ1-1; D remains unclear. The CDR3 covers 12 residues. Germline lookup yields CDR1 KGHDR and CDR2 SFDVKD. The ends were cut back, 2 bases at V and 3 bases at J, with 3 bases in the middle. The CDR3 is CATSDSHTEAFF. For the CDR3, the DNA is TGTGCCACCAGTGATTCTCACACTGAAGCTTTCTTT.

This clonotype was counted at least ten times. V gene TRBV12-3 or TRBV12-4 combines with J gene TRBJ1-5; D is undetermined. V shed 0 bases and J shed 5 bases, with 5 bases lying between them. This CDR3 contains 13 residues. CDR3 bases: TGTGCCAGCAGTTTAGCCCGTTATCAGCCCCAGCATTTT. Protein sequence: CASSLARYQPQHF.

The chain has TRBV27 and TRBJ1-4; 8 bases match TRBD1. Germline values: CDR1 MNHEY, CDR2 SMNVEV (reference sequence). After removal of 7 bases from V and 8 bases from J, the junction contained 6 bases not matched to a gene. This CDR3 has 13 amino acids. The CDR3, as DNA: TGTGCCAGCACCAGGGGGCGCCGGGAAAAACTGTTTTTT. It translates to CASTRGRREKLFF. Drawing the rest from reference TRBV27 and TRBJ1-4, the complete variable domain is EAQVTQNPRYLITVTGKKLTVTCSQNMNHEYMSWYRQDPGLGLRQIYYSMNVEVTDKGDVPEGYKVSRKEKRNFPLILESPSPNQTSLYFCASTRGRREKLFFGSGTQLSVL.

The V call is TRBV29-1, the J call TRBJ2-7, with D unclear. The J call may be mistaken, given a closer DNA end match to TRBJ2-5. The length of the CDR3 is 12 residues. Germline V lookup: CDR1 SQVTM, CDR2 ANQGSEA. As DNA, the CDR3 is TGCAGCGCCGCAGCCATCCAAGAGACCCAGTACTTC. Protein sequence: CSAAAIQETQYF.

This clonotype showed up just a few times. The chain employs TRBV3-1 and TRBJ2-5; D perhaps matches TRBD1 (6 bases). TRBJ2-7 explains the end of the DNA better; the J call may be wrong. Germline V gene sequence: CDR1 LGHDT, CDR2 YNNKEL (reference sequence). The CDR3 has 12 amino acids. The CDR3 region has the DNA TGTGCCAGCAGCAAACAGGGTAACGAGCAGTACTTC. Translation gives CASSKQGNEQYF.

This clonotype was detected only a few times. This chain links TRBV11-2 with TRBJ1-4; 7 bases are a match to TRBD1. Germline values: CDR1 SGHAT, CDR2 FQNNGV. This CDR3 is built from 15 residues. Losses at the gene ends were 5 bases for V and 4 bases for J; bases not matched to a gene: 7. The CDR3 loop reads CASSRGGQHNEKLFF. The CDR3 nucleotides are TGTGCCAGCAGCCGGGGGGGACAGCATAATGAAAAACTGTTTTTT.

This chain connects TRBV27 to TRBJ2-2; possible D gene TRBD1, 6 bases. V dropped 2 bases and J dropped 1 base, with 8 bases sitting between them. The CDR3 length is 15 residues. Germline loops: CDR1 MNHEY, CDR2 SMNVEV (reference sequence). CDR3 sequence: CASSLGGLNTGELFF. The CDR3 nucleotides are TGTGCCAGCAGTTTAGGGGGCCTGAACACCGGGGAGCTGTTTTTT.

The table lists this clonotype with a few counts. The gene calls are TRBV10-3 and TRBJ2-7; 7 bases agree with TRBD1. The germline V gene has CDR1 ENHRY and CDR2 SYGVKD. The length of the CDR3 is 15 residues. V dropped 3 bases and J dropped 2; count of bases not matched to a gene: 7. CDR3 in amino acids: CAISDPGQPPYEQYF. CDR3 nucleotide sequence: TGTGCCATCAGTGATCCGGGACAGCCCCCCTACGAGCAGTACTTC.

This clonotype was seen more than once but under ten times. The V gene is TRBV28, the J gene TRBJ2-7, with D unresolved. The V end was cut by 6 bases, the J end by 3 bases, with 15 bases between. Germline V lookup: CDR1 MDHEN, CDR2 SYDVKM. The CDR3 length is 14 residues. The CDR3 region has the DNA TGTGCCAGCAGCCCCCCCGACGGTTACTACGAGCAGTACTTC. Translated: CASSPPDGYYEQYF.

V and J are TRBV20-1 and TRBJ2-1, with 11 positions matching TRBD2. The CDR3 is made up of 15 amino acids. Losses at the gene ends were 1 base for V and 8 bases for J; bases not matched to a gene: 7. The germline V gene encodes CDR1 DFQATT and CDR2 SNEGSKA (reference sequence). The CDR3 DNA follows: TGCAGTGCTAGAGGGGCTAGCGGGAGGTTCGATGAGCAGTTCTTC. It is translated as CSARGASGRFDEQFF.

The chain is built from TRBV3-1 and TRBJ1-4; TRBD1 might be the D (5 bases). V was shortened by 3 bases and J by 5 bases, with 10 bases between the two germline ends. Germline V CDR1 and CDR2: LGHDT, YNNKEL (reference sequence). The CDR3 has 14 amino acids. The CDR3 loop is CASSQGRRNEKLFF. The CDR3, as DNA: TGTGCCAGCAGCCAGGGGCGGAGAAATGAAAAACTGTTTTTT.

V gene TRBV28 combines with J gene TRBJ2-7; TRBD2 agrees at 12 bases. V lost 3 bases and J lost 12; bases outside the gene matches: 12. The CDR3 consists of 15 residues. CDR1 MDHEN and CDR2 SYDVKM come from the germline V gene. This CDR3 reads CASSFAGLAGRGWYF. Written as DNA, the CDR3 is TGTGCCAGCAGTTTCGCCGGACTAGCGGGAAGAGGGTGGTACTTC.

The gene calls are TRBV9 and TRBJ2-5, with 7 bases matching TRBD1. With the DNA end fitting TRBJ2-1 better, the J assignment may be wrong. Germline lookup yields CDR1 SGDLS and CDR2 YYNGEE. This CDR3 region has 15 residues. The CDR3 DNA reads TGTGCCAGCAGCGTACGACGGGACAGCCAAGAGACCCAGTTCTTC. Its protein product is CASSVRRDSQETQFF.